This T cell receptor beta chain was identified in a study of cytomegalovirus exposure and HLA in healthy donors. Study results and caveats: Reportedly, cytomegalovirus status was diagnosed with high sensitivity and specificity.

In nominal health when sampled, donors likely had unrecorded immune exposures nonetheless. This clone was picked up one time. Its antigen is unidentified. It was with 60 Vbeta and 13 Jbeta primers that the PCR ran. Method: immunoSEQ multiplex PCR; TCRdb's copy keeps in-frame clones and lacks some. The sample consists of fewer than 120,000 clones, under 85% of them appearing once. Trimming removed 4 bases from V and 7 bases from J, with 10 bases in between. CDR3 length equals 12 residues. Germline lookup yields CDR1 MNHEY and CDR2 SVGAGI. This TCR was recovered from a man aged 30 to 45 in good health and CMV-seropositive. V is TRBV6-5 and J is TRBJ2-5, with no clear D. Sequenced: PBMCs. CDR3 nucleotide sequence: TGTGCCAGCAGTTCCTCCAGTGGGACCCAGTACTTC. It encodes CASSSSSGTQYF.